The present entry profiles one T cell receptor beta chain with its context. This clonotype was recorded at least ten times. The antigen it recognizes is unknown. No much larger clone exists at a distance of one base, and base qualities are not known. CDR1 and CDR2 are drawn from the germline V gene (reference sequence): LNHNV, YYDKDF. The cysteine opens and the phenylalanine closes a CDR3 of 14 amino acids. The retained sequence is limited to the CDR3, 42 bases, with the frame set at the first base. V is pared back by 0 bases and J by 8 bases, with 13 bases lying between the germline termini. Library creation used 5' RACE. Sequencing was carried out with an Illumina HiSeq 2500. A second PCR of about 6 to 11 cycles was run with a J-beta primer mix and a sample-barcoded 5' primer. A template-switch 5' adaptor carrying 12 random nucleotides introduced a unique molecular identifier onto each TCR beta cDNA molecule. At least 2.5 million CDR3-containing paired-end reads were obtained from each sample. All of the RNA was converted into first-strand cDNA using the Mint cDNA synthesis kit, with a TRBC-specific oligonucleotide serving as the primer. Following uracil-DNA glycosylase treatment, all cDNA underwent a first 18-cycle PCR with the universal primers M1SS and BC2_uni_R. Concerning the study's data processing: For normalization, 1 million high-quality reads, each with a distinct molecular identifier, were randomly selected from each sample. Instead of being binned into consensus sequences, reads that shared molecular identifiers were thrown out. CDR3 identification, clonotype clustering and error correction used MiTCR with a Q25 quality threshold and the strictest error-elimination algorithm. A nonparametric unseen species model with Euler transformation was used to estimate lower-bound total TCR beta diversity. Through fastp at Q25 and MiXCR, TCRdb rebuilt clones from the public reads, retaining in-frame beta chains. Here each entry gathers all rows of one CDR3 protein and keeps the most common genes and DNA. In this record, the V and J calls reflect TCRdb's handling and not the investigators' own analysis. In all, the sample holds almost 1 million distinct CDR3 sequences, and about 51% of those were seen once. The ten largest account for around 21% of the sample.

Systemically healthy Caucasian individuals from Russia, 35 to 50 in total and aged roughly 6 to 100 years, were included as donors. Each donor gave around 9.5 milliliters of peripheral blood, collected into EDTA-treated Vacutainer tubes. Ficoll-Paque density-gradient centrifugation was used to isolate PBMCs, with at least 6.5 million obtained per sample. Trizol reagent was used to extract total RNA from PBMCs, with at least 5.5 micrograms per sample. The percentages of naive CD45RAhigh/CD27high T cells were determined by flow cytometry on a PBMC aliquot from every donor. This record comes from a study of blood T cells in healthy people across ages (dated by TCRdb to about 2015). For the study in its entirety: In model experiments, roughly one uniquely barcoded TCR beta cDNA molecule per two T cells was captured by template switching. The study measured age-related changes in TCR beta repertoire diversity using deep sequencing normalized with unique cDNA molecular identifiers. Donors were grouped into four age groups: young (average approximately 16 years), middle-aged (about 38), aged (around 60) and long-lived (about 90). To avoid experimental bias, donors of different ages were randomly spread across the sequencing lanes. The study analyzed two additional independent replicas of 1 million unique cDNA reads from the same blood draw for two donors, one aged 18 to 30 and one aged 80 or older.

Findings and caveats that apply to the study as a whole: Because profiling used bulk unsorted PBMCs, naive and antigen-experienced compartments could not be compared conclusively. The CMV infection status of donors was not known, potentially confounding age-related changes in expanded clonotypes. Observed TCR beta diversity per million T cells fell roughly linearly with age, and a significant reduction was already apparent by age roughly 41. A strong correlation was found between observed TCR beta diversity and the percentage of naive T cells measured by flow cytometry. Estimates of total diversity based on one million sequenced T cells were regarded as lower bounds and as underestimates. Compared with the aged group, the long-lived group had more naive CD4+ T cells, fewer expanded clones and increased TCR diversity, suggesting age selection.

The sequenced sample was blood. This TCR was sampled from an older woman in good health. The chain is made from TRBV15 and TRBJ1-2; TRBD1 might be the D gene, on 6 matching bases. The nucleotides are TGTGCCACCAGCAGAGAGTTGGGACACATGGGCTACACCTTC. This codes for CATSRELGHMGYTF.